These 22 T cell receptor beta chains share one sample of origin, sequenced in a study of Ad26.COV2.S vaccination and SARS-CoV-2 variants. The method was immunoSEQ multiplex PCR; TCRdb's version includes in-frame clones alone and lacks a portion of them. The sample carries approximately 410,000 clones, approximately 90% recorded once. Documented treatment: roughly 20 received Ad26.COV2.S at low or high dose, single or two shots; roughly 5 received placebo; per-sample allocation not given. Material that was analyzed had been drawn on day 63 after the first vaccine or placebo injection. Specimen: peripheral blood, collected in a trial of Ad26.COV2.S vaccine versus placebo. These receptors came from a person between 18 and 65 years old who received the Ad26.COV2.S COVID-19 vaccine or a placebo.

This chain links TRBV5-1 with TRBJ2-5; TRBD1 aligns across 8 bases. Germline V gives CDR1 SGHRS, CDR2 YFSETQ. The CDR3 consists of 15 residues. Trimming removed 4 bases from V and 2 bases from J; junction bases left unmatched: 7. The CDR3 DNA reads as TGCGCCAGCAGCCCAGAGGACAGGGTACAAGAGACCCAGTACTTC. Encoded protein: CASSPEDRVQETQYF.

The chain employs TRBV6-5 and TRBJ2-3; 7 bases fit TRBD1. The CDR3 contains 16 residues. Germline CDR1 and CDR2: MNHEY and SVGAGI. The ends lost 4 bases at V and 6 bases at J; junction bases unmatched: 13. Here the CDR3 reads CASSSPTGPWFDTQYF. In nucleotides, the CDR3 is TGTGCCAGCAGTTCACCGACAGGGCCCTGGTTCGATACGCAGTATTTT.

CDR3 region: CASSLERTLQGDTQYF. CDR3 nucleotides: TGCGCCAGCAGCTTGGAACGGACATTGCAGGGAGATACGCAGTATTTT. The chain combines TRBV5-1 with TRBJ2-3; D perhaps matches TRBD1 (5 bases). The V gene lost 0 bases and the J gene lost 5 bases, with 16 bases spanning the gap. Germline V CDR1 and CDR2: SGHRS, YFSETQ. This CDR3 is built from 16 residues.

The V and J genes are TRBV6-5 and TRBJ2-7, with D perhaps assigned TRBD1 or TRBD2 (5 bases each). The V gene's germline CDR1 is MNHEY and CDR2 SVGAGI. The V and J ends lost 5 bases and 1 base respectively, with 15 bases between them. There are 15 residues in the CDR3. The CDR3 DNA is TGTGCCAGCAGTCCTGGGGGAGAGGGTTCCTACGAGCAGTACTTC. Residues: CASSPGGEGSYEQYF.

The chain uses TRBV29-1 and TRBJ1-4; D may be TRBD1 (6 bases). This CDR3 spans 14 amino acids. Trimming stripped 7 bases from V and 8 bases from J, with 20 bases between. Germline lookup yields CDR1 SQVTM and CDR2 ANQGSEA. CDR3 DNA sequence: TGCAGCGCCTCTGGGTTACAGGGAGGGGAAAAACTGTTTTTT. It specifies CSASGLQGGEKLFF.

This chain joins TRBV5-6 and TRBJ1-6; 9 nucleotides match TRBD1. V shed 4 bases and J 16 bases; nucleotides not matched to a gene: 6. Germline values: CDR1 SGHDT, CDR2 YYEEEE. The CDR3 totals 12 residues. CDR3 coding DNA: TGTGCCAGCAGCACTCCGGGACAGGGTCTCCACTTT. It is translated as CASSTPGQGLHF.

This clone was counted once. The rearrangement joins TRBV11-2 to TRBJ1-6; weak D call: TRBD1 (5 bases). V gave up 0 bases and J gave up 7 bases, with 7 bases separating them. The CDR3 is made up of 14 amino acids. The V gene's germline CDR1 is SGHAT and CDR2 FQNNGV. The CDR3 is CASSLETGNSPLHF. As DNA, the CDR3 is TGTGCCAGCAGCTTAGAAACAGGAAATTCACCCCTCCACTTT.

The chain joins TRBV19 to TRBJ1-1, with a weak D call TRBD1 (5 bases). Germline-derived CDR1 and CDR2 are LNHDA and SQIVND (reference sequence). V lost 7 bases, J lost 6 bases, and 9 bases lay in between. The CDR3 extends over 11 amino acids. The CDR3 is CASTGGAEAFF. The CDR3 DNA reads TGTGCCAGTACCGGGGGGGCTGAAGCTTTCTTT.

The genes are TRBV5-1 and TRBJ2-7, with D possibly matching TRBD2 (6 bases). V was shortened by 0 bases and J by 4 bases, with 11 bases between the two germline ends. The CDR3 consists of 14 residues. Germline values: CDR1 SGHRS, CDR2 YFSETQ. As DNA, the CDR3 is TGCGCCAGCAGCTTGGGATCCAGCGGGTACGAGCAGTACTTC. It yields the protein CASSLGSSGYEQYF.

The CDR3 DNA is TGTGCCAGCAGCACGGACACGCTTGAAGCTTTCTTT. It yields the protein CASSTDTLEAFF. The rearrangement links TRBV7-9 to TRBJ1-1, with a tentative D call TRBD1 (5 bases). The CDR3 is 12 residues long. The ends were cut back, 5 bases at V and 7 bases at J, with 11 bases in the middle. Germline V gene data show CDR1 as SEHNR and CDR2 as FQNEAQ (reference sequence).

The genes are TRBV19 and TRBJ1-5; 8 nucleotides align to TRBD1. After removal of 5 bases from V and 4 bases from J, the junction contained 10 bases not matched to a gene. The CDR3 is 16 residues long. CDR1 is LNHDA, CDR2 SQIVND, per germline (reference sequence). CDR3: CASSPSRDRSNQPQHF. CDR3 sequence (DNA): TGTGCCAGTAGTCCCTCCCGGGACAGGTCTAATCAGCCCCAGCATTTT. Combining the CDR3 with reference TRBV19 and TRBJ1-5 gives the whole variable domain DGGITQSPKYLFRKEGQNVTLSCEQNLNHDAMYWYRQDPGQGLRLIYYSQIVNDFQKGDIAEGYSVSREKKESFPLTVTSAQKNPTAFYLCASSPSRDRSNQPQHFGDGTRLSIL.

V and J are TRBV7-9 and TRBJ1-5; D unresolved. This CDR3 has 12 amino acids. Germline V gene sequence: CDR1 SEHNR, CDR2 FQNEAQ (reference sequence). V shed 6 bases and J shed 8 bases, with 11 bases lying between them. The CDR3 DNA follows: TGTGCCAGCAGGGTGGAGTCAGAGCCCCAGCATTTT. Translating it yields CASRVESEPQHF.

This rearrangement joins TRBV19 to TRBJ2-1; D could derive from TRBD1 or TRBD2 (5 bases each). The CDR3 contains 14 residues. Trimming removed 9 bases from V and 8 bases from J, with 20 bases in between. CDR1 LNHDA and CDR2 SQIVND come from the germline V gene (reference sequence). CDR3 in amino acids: CARPSGRVGDEQFF. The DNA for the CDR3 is TGTGCCAGGCCTTCGGGCAGGGTCGGGGATGAGCAGTTCTTC.

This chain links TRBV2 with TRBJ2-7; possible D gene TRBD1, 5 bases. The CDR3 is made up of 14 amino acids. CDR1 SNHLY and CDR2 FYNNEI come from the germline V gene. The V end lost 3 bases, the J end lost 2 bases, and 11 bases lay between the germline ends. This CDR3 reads CASSDPRVTYEQYF. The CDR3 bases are TGTGCCAGCAGTGATCCCAGGGTTACCTACGAGCAGTACTTC.

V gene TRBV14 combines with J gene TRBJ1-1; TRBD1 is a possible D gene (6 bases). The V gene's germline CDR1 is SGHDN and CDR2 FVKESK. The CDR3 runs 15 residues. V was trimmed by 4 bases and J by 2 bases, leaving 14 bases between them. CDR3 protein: CASSLRGQLNTEAFF. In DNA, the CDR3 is TGTGCCAGCAGCCTACGAGGACAGCTAAACACTGAAGCTTTCTTT.

The CDR3 nucleotides read TGCAGCGTTGAAGACCGCAAGGGGAACACTGAAGCTTTCTTT. This translates into CSVEDRKGNTEAFF. The chain employs TRBV29-1 and TRBJ1-1, with D unclear. V gave up 0 bases and J gave up 1 base, with 9 bases separating them. The CDR3 covers 14 residues. Germline assignment: CDR1 SQVTM and CDR2 ANQGSEA.

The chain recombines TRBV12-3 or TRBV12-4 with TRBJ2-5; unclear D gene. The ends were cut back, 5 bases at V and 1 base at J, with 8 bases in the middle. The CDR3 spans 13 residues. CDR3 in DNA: TGTGCCAGCAGTCCGGACGGCCAAGAGACCCAGTACTTC. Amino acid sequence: CASSPDGQETQYF.

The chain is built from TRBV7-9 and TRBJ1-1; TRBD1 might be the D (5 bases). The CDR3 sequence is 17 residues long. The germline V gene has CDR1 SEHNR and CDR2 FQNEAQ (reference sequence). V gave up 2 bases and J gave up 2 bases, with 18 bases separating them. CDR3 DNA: TGTGCCAGCAGCTTATTTGGGGCAGTATCGCCAAACACTGAAGCTTTCTTT. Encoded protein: CASSLFGAVSPNTEAFF. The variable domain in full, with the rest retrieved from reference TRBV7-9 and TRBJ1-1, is DTGVSQNPRHKITKRGQNVTFRCDPISEHNRLYWYRQTLGQGPEFLTYFQNEAQLEKSRLLSDRFSAERPKGSFSTLEIQRTEQGDSAMYLCASSLFGAVSPNTEAFFGQGTRLTVV.

CDR3 residues: CASSPLAGFMDTQYF. CDR3 in DNA: TGTGCCAGCAGCCCCCTAGCGGGGTTCATGGATACGCAGTATTTT. This sequence joins TRBV2 and TRBJ2-3; 9 bases agree with TRBD2. Germline CDR1 is SNHLY and CDR2 is FYNNEI. The CDR3 is 15 amino acids. With 6 bases clipped from V and 6 bases from J, the junction kept 10 bases outside the gene matches.

This chain's CDR3 is CASSVVGTGREQYF. The CDR3 nucleotides read TGTGCCAGCAGCGTAGTCGGGACAGGGCGCGAGCAGTACTTC. The chain joins TRBV9 to TRBJ2-7, with TRBD1 identical over 9 bases. Germline V lookup: CDR1 SGDLS, CDR2 YYNGEE. The CDR3 sequence is 14 residues long. V lost 0 bases and J lost 6; bases outside the gene matches: 4. The full variable domain, in which reference TRBV9 and TRBJ2-7 provide the parts outside the CDR3, is DSGVTQTPKHLITATGQRVTLRCSPRSGDLSVYWYQQSLDQGLQFLIQYYNGEERAKGNILERFSAQQFPDLHSELNLSSLELGDSALYFCASSVVGTGREQYFGPGTRLTVT.

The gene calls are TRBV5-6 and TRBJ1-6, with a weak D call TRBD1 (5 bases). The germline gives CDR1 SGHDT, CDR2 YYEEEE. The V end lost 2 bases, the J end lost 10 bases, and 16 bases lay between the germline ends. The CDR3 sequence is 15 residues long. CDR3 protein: CASSLGIGDYSPLHF. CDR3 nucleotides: TGTGCCAGCAGCTTAGGGATAGGGGATTACTCACCCCTCCACTTT.

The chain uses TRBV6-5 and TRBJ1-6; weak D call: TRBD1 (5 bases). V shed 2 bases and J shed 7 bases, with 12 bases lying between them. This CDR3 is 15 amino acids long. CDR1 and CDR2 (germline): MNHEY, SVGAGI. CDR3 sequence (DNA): TGTGCCAGCAGTTACAATACGGGGCCAAATTCACCCCTCCACTTT. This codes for CASSYNTGPNSPLHF.